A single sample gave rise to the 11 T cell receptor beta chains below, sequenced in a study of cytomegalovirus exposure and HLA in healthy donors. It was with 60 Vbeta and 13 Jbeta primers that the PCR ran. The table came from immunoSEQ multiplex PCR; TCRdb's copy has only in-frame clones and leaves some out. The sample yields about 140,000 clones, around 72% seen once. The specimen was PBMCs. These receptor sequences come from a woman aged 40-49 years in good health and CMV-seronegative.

The CDR3 DNA follows: TGTGCCAGCAGCGCGCCCGGGACTAGCGGGGGGGCCGTGGATACGCAGTATTTT. Its translation: CASSAPGTSGGAVDTQYF. V and J are TRBV13 and TRBJ2-3; the match to TRBD2 covers 16 bases. V dropped 5 bases and J dropped 6; count of bases not matched to a gene: 11. This CDR3 contains 18 residues. The germline V gene encodes CDR1 PRHDT and CDR2 FYEKMQ (reference sequence).

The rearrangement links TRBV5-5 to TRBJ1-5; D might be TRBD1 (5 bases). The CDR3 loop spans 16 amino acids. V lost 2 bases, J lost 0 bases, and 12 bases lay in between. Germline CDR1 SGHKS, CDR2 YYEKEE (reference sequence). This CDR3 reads CASSFRSGNSNQPQHF. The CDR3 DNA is TGTGCCAGCAGCTTCAGGTCAGGGAATAGCAATCAGCCCCAGCATTTT.

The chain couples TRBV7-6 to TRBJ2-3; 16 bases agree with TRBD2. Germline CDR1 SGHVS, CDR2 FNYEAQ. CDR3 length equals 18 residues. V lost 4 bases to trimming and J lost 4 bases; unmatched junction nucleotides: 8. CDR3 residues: CASSSPGTSGGGSDTQYF. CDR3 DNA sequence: TGTGCCAGCAGCTCCCCCGGGACTAGCGGGGGGGGGTCAGATACGCAGTATTTT.

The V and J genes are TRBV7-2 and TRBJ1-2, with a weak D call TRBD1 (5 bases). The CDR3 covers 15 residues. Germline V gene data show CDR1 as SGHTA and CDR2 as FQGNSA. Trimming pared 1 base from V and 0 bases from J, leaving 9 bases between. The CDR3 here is CASSLGGGANYGYTF. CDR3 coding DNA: TGTGCCAGCAGCTTAGGGGGCGGAGCTAACTATGGCTACACCTTC.

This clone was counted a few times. The CDR3 loop is CASSYQAAGTEAFF. CDR3 nucleotides: TGTGCCAGCAGTTACCAGGCGGCGGGCACTGAAGCTTTCTTT. The chain links TRBV6-6 to TRBJ1-1; D remains ambiguous. The germline V gene encodes CDR1 MNHNY and CDR2 SVGAGI (reference sequence). Trimming took off 2 bases at V and 4 bases at J, with 11 bases between the two ends. This CDR3 is built from 14 residues.

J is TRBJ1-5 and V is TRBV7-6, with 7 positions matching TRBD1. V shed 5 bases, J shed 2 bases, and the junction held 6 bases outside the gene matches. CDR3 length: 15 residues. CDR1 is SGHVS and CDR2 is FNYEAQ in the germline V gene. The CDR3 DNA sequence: TGTGCCAGCAGCCCCTCCCAGGGGGGCAATCAGCCCCAGCATTTT. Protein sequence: CASSPSQGGNQPQHF.

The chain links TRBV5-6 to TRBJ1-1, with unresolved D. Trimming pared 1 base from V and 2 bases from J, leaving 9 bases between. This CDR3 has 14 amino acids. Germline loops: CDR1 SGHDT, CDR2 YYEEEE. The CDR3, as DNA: TGTGCCAGCAGCTTGTGGGAGGGAAACACTGAAGCTTTCTTT. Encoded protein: CASSLWEGNTEAFF. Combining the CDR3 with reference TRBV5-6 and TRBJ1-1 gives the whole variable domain DAGVTQSPTHLIKTRGQQVTLRCSPKSGHDTVSWYQQALGQGPQFIFQYYEEEERQRGNFPDRFSGHQFPNYSSELNVNALLLGDSALYLCASSLWEGNTEAFFGQGTRLTVV.

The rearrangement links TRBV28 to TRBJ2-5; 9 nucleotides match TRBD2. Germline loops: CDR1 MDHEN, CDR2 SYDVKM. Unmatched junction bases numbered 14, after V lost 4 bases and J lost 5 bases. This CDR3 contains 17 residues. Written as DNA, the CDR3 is TGTGCCAGCAGTTCCTTTAGGTGGCGGGGGGGCGGGGAGACCCAGTACTTC. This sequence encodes CASSSFRWRGGGETQYF.

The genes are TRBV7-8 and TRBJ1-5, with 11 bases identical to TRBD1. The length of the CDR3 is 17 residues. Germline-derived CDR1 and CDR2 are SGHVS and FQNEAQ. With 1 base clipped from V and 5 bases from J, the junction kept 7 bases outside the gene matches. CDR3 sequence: CASSLGPGQGAYQPQHF. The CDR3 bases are TGTGCCAGCAGCTTAGGCCCTGGACAGGGGGCTTATCAGCCCCAGCATTTT. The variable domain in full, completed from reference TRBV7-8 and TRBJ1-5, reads GAGVSQSPRYKVAKRGQDVALRCDPISGHVSLFWYQQALGQGPEFLTYFQNEAQLDKSGLPSDRFFAERPEGSVSTLKIQRTQQEDSAVYLCASSLGPGQGAYQPQHFGDGTRLSIL.

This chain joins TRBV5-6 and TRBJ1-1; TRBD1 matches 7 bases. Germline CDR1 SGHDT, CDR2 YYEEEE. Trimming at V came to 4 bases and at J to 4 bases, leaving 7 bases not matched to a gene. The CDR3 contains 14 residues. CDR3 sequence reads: CASSRGQSLTEAFF. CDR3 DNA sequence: TGTGCCAGCAGCAGGGGACAGTCACTCACTGAAGCTTTCTTT.

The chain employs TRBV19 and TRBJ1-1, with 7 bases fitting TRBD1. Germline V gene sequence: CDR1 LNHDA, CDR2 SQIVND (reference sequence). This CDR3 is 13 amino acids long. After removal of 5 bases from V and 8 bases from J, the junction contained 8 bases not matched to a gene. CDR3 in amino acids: CASSPTGAAEAFF. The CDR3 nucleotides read TGTGCCAGTAGTCCAACAGGGGCCGCAGAAGCTTTCTTT.